This is a list of T cell receptor beta chains from one sample in a study of T cells in Graves' hyperthyroidism and ophthalmopathy. TCRdb itself ran the multiplex PCR reads through MiXCR, one entry per CDR3 protein. The sample shows a few hundred thousand distinct CDR3 sequences, roughly 50% of them seen only once. Material: peripheral blood or thyroid tissue (not recorded which). The receptors originated from a woman younger than 30 with Graves' hyperthyroidism. The CDR3 runs from the conserved cysteine through the conserved F or W. The D gene is left open where the match is weak. Only some rows state a clone size, as once, few, many or a class for expanded clones.

TRBV4-1	TRBJ2-7	.	.	CASSPYQGGNEQYF	TGCGCCAGCAGTCCGTACCAAGGGGGAAACGAGCAGTACTTC
TRBV19	TRBJ1-2	TRBD1	many	CASSTGTAPNYGYTF	TGTGCCAGTAGCACCGGGACAGCACCTAACTATGGCTACACCTTC
TRBV29-1	TRBJ2-7	TRBD1	.	CSVTGSGQGEYEQYF	TGCAGCGTTACCGGATCGGGACAGGGGGAATACGAGCAGTACTTC
TRBV5-1	TRBJ2-7	.	.	CASSAGPIYEQYF	TGCGCCAGCAGCGCGGGACCGATCTACGAGCAGTACTTC
TRBV4-3	TRBJ1-6	.	many	CASSRTGRGHNSPLHF	TGCGCCAGCAGCCGCACAGGGCGAGGTCATAATTCACCCCTCCACTTT
TRBV29-1	TRBJ1-4	.	many	CSVELGANEKLFF	TGCAGCGTTGAACTGGGAGCTAATGAAAAACTGTTTTTT
TRBV10-3	TRBJ1-5	.	.	CAISEGPGYSNQPQHF	TGTGCCATCAGTGAGGGTCCGGGGTATAGCAATCAGCCCCAGCATTTT
TRBV4-1	TRBJ1-4	TRBD1	.	CASSMGQVNEKLFF	TGCGCCAGCAGTATGGGACAGGTTAATGAAAAACTGTTTTTT
TRBV5-1	TRBJ1-6	TRBD1	.	CASSLGQGFPSPLHF	TGCGCCAGCAGCTTGGGACAGGGGTTTCCTTCACCCCTCCACTTT
TRBV3-1	TRBJ1-2	.	many	CASSYTYRTVYGYTF	TGTGCCAGCAGCTATACATACCGGACAGTCTATGGCTACACCTTC
TRBV29-1	TRBJ1-2	.	many	CSVSDYTF	TGCAGCGTTAGTGACTACACCTTC
TRBV29-1	TRBJ1-1	TRBD1	many	CSVRPGTGTEAFF	TGCAGCGTTCGTCCCGGGACAGGGACTGAAGCTTTCTTT
TRBV7-2	TRBJ2-3	.	many	CASSLSPTDTQYF	TGTGCCAGCAGCTTATCCCCCACAGATACGCAGTATTTT
TRBV29-1	TRBJ1-4	.	many	CSASLATNEKLFF	TGCAGCGCCAGCCTGGCAACTAATGAAAAACTGTTTTTT
TRBV11-3	TRBJ2-2	TRBD1	many	CASSLVQGARELFF	TGTGCCAGCAGCTTAGTACAGGGGGCCAGGGAGCTGTTTTTT
TRBV7-9	TRBJ2-7	.	.	CASSSPEQYF	TGTGCCAGCAGCTCCCCCGAGCAGTACTTC
TRBV25-1	TRBJ1-2	.	many	CASSDPGNYGYTF	TGTGCCAGCAGTGATCCTGGAAACTATGGCTACACCTTC
TRBV12-5	TRBJ2-7	.	.	CASGFRHLFYEQYF	TGTGCTAGTGGTTTCCGGCACCTCTTTTACGAGCAGTACTTC
TRBV7-6	TRBJ1-1	.	.	CASSLGPGGNDTEAFF	TGTGCCAGCAGCTTAGGGCCTGGGGGTAACGACACTGAAGCTTTCTTT
TRBV5-1	TRBJ1-1	TRBD1	many	CASSFPGGNTEAFF	TGCGCCAGCAGCTTCCCAGGGGGGAACACTGAAGCTTTCTTT
TRBV7-9	TRBJ2-7	TRBD2	once	CASRHYLGGSSYEQYF	TGTGCCAGCAGGCACTACCTCGGGGGGAGCTCCTACGAGCAGTACTTC
TRBV24-1	TRBJ2-1	TRBD2	.	CASSTSENYNEQFF	TGTGCCTCATCGACTAGCGAGAACTACAATGAGCAGTTCTTC
TRBV7-9	TRBJ2-2	TRBD1	.	CASRKGGVPTGGAELFF	TGTGCCAGCAGGAAAGGAGGGGTCCCGACAGGGGGCGCGGAGCTGTTTTTT
TRBV7-6	TRBJ2-1	TRBD2	.	CASSQEQLAGAYNEQFF	TGTGCCAGCAGCCAAGAACAACTAGCGGGAGCTTACAATGAGCAGTTCTTC
TRBV7-9	TRBJ2-5	TRBD2	.	CASSPGLAAWNEQETQYF	TGTGCCAGCAGCCCCGGACTAGCGGCCTGGAATGAGCAAGAGACCCAGTACTTC
TRBV2	TRBJ2-1	.	.	CTSSVSGDEQFF	TGTACCAGCAGTGTATCGGGCGATGAGCAGTTCTTC
TRBV7-9	TRBJ2-1	TRBD2	.	CASSTGTNVYNEQFF	TGTGCCAGCAGCACCGGGACTAACGTATACAATGAGCAGTTCTTC
TRBV12-3/TRBV12-4	TRBJ2-3	.	many	CASSFQGEGTQYF	TGTGCCAGCAGTTTCCAGGGGGAGGGTACGCAGTATTTT
TRBV18	TRBJ1-5	.	many	CASSRSRANQPQHF	TGTGCCAGCTCACGATCGCGGGCGAATCAGCCCCAGCATTTT
TRBV29-1	TRBJ1-2	.	.	CGVEPGDIYGYTF	TGCGGCGTTGAGCCGGGGGATATCTATGGCTACACCTTC
TRBV7-9	TRBJ2-1	.	few	CASSPDGNEQFF	TGTGCCAGCAGTCCGGATGGCAATGAGCAGTTCTTC
TRBV29-1	TRBJ1-2	.	.	CSLPSNGYTF	TGCAGTTTGCCCTCGAATGGCTACACCTTC
TRBV7-9	TRBJ2-6	.	many	CASTVTQGTGRGHSGANVLTF	TGTGCCAGCACCGTTACCCAAGGGACGGGACGGGGCCACTCTGGGGCCAACGTCCTGACTTTC
TRBV2	TRBJ2-3	.	.	CASSDVGTDTQYF	TGTGCCAGCAGTGACGTCGGCACAGATACGCAGTATTTT
TRBV7-9	TRBJ1-6	.	many	CASSLEGINSPLHF	TGTGCCAGCAGCTTAGAAGGGATTAATTCACCCCTCCACTTT
TRBV19	TRBJ1-1	.	many	CASSIWPNTEAFF	TGTGCCAGTAGTATATGGCCGAACACTGAAGCTTTCTTT
TRBV30	TRBJ2-6	.	few	CAWSELSGANVLTF	TGTGCCTGGAGTGAGCTCTCTGGGGCCAACGTCCTGACTTTC
TRBV7-3	TRBJ1-1	.	.	CASSSNLGTEAFF	TGTGCCAGCAGCTCGAATTTAGGCACTGAAGCTTTCTTT
TRBV14	TRBJ2-7	TRBD2	.	CASRQTSGSITDTQYF	TGTGCCAGCAGACAAACTAGCGGGAGTATCACAGATACGCAGTACTTC